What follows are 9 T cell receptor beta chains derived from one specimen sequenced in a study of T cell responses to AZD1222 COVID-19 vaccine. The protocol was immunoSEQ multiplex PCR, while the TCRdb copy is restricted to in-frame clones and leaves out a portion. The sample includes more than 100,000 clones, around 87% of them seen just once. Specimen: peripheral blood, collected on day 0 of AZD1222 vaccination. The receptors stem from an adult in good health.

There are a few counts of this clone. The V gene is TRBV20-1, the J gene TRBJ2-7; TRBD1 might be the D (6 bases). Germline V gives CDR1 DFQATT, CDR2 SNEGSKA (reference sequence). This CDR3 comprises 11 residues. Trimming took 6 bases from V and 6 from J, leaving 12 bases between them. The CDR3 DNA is TGCAGTGCGGCAGGGGTAGTCGAGCAGTACTTC. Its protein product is CSAAGVVEQYF.

Written as DNA, the CDR3 is TGTGCCAGTAGTGCGCTTCAGGGAGGGTCCCTTCACGAGCAGTACTTC. Protein product: CASSALQGGSLHEQYF. The rearrangement joins TRBV19 to TRBJ2-7; 7 bases align to TRBD2. Germline lookup yields CDR1 LNHDA and CDR2 SQIVND (reference sequence). The CDR3 extends over 16 amino acids. V dropped 5 bases and J dropped 5; count of bases not matched to a gene: 15.

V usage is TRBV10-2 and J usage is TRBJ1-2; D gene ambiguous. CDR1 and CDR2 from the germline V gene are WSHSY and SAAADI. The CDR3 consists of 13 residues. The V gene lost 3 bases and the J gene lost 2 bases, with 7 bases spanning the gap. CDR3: CASSDERNYGYTF. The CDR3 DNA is TGCGCCAGCAGTGACGAAAGGAACTATGGCTACACCTTC.

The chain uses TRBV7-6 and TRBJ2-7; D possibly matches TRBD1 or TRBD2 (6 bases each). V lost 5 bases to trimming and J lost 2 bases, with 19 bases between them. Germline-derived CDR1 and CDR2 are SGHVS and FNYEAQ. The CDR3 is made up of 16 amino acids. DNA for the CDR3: TGTGCCAGCAGCCCGGGGGTCGGGGACACCACCTACGAGCAGTACTTC. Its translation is CASSPGVGDTTYEQYF.

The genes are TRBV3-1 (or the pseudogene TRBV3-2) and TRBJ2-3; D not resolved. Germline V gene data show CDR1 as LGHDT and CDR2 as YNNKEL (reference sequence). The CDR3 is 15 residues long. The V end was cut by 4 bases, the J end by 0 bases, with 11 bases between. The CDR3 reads CASSRRSSSTDTQYF. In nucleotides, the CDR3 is TGTGCCAGCAGCCGTCGCTCCTCTAGCACAGATACGCAGTATTTT.

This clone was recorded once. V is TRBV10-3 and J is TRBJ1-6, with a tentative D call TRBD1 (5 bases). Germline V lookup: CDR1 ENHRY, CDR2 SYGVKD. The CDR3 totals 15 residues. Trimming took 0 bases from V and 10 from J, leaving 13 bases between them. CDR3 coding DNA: TGTGCCATCAGTGAGTCGACTGGACAAGGATCACCCCTCCACTTT. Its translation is CAISESTGQGSPLHF.

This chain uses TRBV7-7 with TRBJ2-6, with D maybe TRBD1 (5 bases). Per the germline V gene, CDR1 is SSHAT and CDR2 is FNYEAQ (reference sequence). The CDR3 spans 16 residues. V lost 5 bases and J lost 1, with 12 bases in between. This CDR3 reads CASSPIRDSGANVLTF. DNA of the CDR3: TGTGCCAGCAGCCCAATCAGGGATTCTGGGGCCAACGTCCTGACTTTC.

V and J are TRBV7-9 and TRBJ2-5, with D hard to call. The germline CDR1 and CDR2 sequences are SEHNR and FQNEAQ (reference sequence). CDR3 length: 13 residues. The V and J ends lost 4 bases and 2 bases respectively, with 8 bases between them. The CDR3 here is CASSSANQETQYF. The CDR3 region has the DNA TGTGCCAGCAGCTCTGCTAATCAAGAGACCCAGTACTTC.

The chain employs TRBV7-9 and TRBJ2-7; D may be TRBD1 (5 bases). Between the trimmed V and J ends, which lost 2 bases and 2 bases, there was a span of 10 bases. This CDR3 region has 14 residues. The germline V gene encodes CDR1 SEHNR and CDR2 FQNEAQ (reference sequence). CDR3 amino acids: CASSLSGLPYEQYF. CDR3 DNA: TGTGCCAGCAGCTTATCAGGGTTACCCTACGAGCAGTACTTC.